These 26 T cell receptor beta chains originate from one sample sequenced in a study of cytomegalovirus exposure and HLA in healthy donors (dated by TCRdb to about 2017). Libraries were constructed by the immunoSEQ multiplex PCR assay. The multiplex PCR relied on a mix of 60 forward primers for TCR Vbeta segments and 13 reverse primers for TCR Jbeta segments. The immuneACCESS repertoire file appears here via TCRdb, limited to in-frame rearrangements. These files lack a portion of the clones; in checked studies, under half of the deficit traces to unresolved V genes, and the cause of the others is not known. Across this sample there are some 150,000 clones, with around 74% seen only once. About 5.9% of the sample lies in the top ten. Sequenced: PBMCs. Source of these receptors: a man aged 45 to 65 in good health and CMV-seropositive.

This chain uses TRBV19 with TRBJ2-1, with D perhaps matching TRBD1 (6 bases). There are 15 residues in the CDR3. V gave up 7 bases and J gave up 0 bases, with 13 bases separating them. Germline-derived CDR1 and CDR2 are LNHDA and SQIVND (reference sequence). Here the CDR3 reads CASTAQGSSYNEQFF. CDR3 sequence (DNA): TGTGCCAGTACTGCTCAGGGGAGCTCCTACAATGAGCAGTTCTTC.

The rearrangement links TRBV4-1 to TRBJ2-1; 13 bases fit TRBD2. V was clipped by 4 bases and J by 2 bases; unmatched bases: 5. The CDR3 totals 17 residues. The germline V gene encodes CDR1 MGHRA and CDR2 YSYEKL. Written as DNA, the CDR3 is TGCGCCAGCAGCCCAACTAGCGGGAGGGGGCCCTACAATGAGCAGTTCTTC. Its translation: CASSPTSGRGPYNEQFF.

The chain recombines TRBV19 with TRBJ1-4; tentative D call: TRBD1 (6 bases). The CDR3 runs to 15 residues. Trimming took off 6 bases at V and 4 bases at J, with 15 bases between the two ends. Germline loops: CDR1 LNHDA, CDR2 SQIVND (reference sequence). The CDR3 is CASSKQGLVNEKLFF. In DNA form, the CDR3 reads TGTGCCAGTAGCAAACAGGGTCTGGTTAATGAAAAACTGTTTTTT.

This clone was counted between two and nine times. The rearrangement joins TRBV6-1 to TRBJ2-7; D uncertain. CDR1 is MNHNS, CDR2 SASEGT, per germline. The V gene lost 6 bases and the J gene lost 6 bases, with 12 bases spanning the gap. The CDR3 runs to 12 residues. The CDR3 protein is CASRSRSSEQYF. As DNA, the CDR3 is TGTGCCAGCAGAAGTAGGAGCTCCGAGCAGTACTTC.

As regards this clone: Sequence at one end of the junction differs from germline and may be a read error. The CDR3 is CAGSSGTGVTEAFF. CDR3 coding DNA: TGTGCCGGCAGTTCGGGGACAGGGGTCACTGAAGCTTTCTTT. This chain links TRBV6-6 with TRBJ1-1; 10 nucleotides line up with TRBD1. This CDR3 contains 14 residues. Germline values: CDR1 MNHNY, CDR2 SVGAGI (reference sequence).

V is TRBV18 and J is TRBJ2-3, with D possibly TRBD1 on 5 matching bases. Germline V CDR1 and CDR2: KGHSH, LQKENI. Deletions cut 2 bases from V and 5 bases from J, with 14 bases between. CDR3 length: 15 amino acids. CDR3 DNA: TGTGCCAGCTCACCATCACAGGCCGTGGGAGATACGCAGTATTTT. It specifies CASSPSQAVGDTQYF.

This chain joins TRBV6-5 and TRBJ2-2, with TRBD1 matching 7 bases. Per germline, CDR1 MNHEY and CDR2 SVGAGI. The V and J ends lost 7 bases and 1 base, in that order; junction bases with no gene match: 3. The CDR3 sequence is 14 residues long. The CDR3 reads CASKGARNTGELFF. In nucleotides, the CDR3 is TGTGCCAGCAAGGGGGCTCGGAACACCGGGGAGCTGTTTTTT.

The V call is TRBV6-6, the J call TRBJ1-6; D is unresolved. This CDR3 has 13 amino acids. Germline V gene data show CDR1 as MNHNY and CDR2 as SVGAGI (reference sequence). V was clipped by 5 bases and J by 10 bases, with 12 bases between them. The CDR3 sequence: CASSVDLRSPLHF. The CDR3, as DNA: TGTGCCAGCAGTGTGGACTTGAGGTCACCCCTCCACTTT.

The V gene is TRBV5-5, the J gene TRBJ2-5, with D perhaps matching TRBD2 (6 bases). In germline, CDR1 is SGHKS, CDR2 YYEKEE (reference sequence). The V gene lost 4 bases and the J gene lost 3 bases, with 13 bases spanning the gap. The CDR3 contains 14 residues. The DNA for the CDR3 is TGTGCCAGCAGCCGCCTTAGGGAGGAAGAGACCCAGTACTTC. Translating gives CASSRLREEETQYF.

The gene calls are TRBV10-3 and TRBJ1-1; D is uncertain. Per the germline V gene, CDR1 is ENHRY and CDR2 is SYGVKD. V dropped 4 bases and J dropped 4 bases, with 10 bases sitting between them. There are 13 residues in the CDR3. The CDR3 sequence: CAISGEPGTEAFF. CDR3 bases: TGTGCCATCAGTGGAGAGCCGGGCACTGAAGCTTTCTTT.

V and J are TRBV7-8 and TRBJ2-7; no clear D gene. This CDR3 spans 15 amino acids. Trimming removed 6 bases from V and 3 bases from J, with 18 bases in between. Germline V lookup: CDR1 SGHVS, CDR2 FQNEAQ. CDR3 DNA: TGTGCCAGCAGGCTGACTCTACTATCTCTCTACGAGCAGTACTTC. Its protein product is CASRLTLLSLYEQYF.

Comments on this clone: This sample also contains other DNA sequences that code for the same CDR3. The DNA of the CDR3 is TGTGCCAGCAGCCTGGACACTTACAATGAGCAGTTCTTC. Its translation: CASSLDTYNEQFF. The chain uses TRBV7-6 and TRBJ2-1; TRBD1 might be the D (5 bases). The CDR3 is 13 residues long. With 5 bases removed from V and 4 bases from J, the gap between germline ends came to 9 bases. Germline lookup yields CDR1 SGHVS and CDR2 FNYEAQ.

The rearrangement links TRBV2 to TRBJ2-1; unclear D gene. The germline V gene encodes CDR1 SNHLY and CDR2 FYNNEI. Trimming took off 6 bases at V and 6 bases at J, with 3 bases between the two ends. There are 10 residues in the CDR3. CDR3 DNA: TGTGCCAGCAGCCTCAATGAGCAGTTCTTC. Its protein is CASSLNEQFF.

This chain joins TRBV6-4 and TRBJ2-3; 8 nucleotides align to TRBD2. The length of the CDR3 is 15 residues. Germline trimming cut 0 bases from V and 5 bases from J; bases unmatched to any gene: 4. CDR1 is MRHNA and CDR2 is SNTAGT in the germline V gene. The DNA for the CDR3 is TGTGCCAGCAGTGACTCGGCGGGAGGAATAGATACGCAGTATTTT. This translates into CASSDSAGGIDTQYF.

The genes are TRBV6-1 and TRBJ1-1, with a weak D call TRBD1 (6 bases). CDR1 is MNHNS and CDR2 is SASEGT in the germline V gene. Trimming shortened V by 6 bases and J by 2 bases, and 16 bases separated the two germline ends. The CDR3 extends over 15 amino acids. The CDR3 loop reads CASSYPGRGNTEAFF. In DNA form, the CDR3 reads TGTGCCAGCAGCTACCCGGGCAGGGGAAACACTGAAGCTTTCTTT.

The rearrangement links TRBV28 to TRBJ1-5; no definite D call. This CDR3 is 12 amino acids long. Germline CDR1 and CDR2: MDHEN and SYDVKM. V lost 7 bases and J lost 1, with 5 bases in between. The CDR3 DNA reads as TGTGCCAGCACATCCAGCAATCAGCCCCAGCATTTT. Its protein is CASTSSNQPQHF.

The V and J genes are TRBV7-6 and TRBJ2-1, with D possibly being TRBD2 (6 bases). The CDR3 has 15 amino acids. V was shortened by 5 bases and J by 0 bases, with 11 bases between the two germline ends. The germline gives CDR1 SGHVS, CDR2 FNYEAQ. The CDR3 DNA follows: TGTGCCAGCAGCCCCGGGAGCCTCTCCTACAATGAGCAGTTCTTC. Residues: CASSPGSLSYNEQFF.

This rearrangement joins TRBV6-5 to TRBJ2-2; TRBD1 matches 7 bases. Germline lookup yields CDR1 MNHEY and CDR2 SVGAGI. V shed 6 bases and J 3 bases; nucleotides not matched to a gene: 7. There are 15 residues in the CDR3. DNA for the CDR3: TGTGCCAGCAGGACGATAGGGACAGACACCGGGGAGCTGTTTTTT. It codes for CASRTIGTDTGELFF.

This sequence joins TRBV9 and TRBJ2-3; D possibly corresponds to TRBD2 (7 bases). CDR1 is SGDLS, CDR2 YYNGEE, per germline. The ends were cut back, 2 bases at V and 4 bases at J, with 11 bases in the middle. CDR3 length: 14 residues. Here the CDR3 reads CASSVPGGSDTQYF. The CDR3 nucleotides are TGTGCCAGCAGCGTCCCGGGGGGCTCAGATACGCAGTATTTT.

The V call is TRBV18, the J call TRBJ1-2; 9 nucleotides match TRBD1. With 5 bases clipped from V and 7 bases from J, the junction kept 11 bases outside the gene matches. The CDR3 is 15 amino acids. Germline lookup yields CDR1 KGHSH and CDR2 LQKENI. CDR3 nucleotides: TGTGCCAGCTCAGTATCGGGACAGGGAGGATTTGGCTACACCTTC. It specifies CASSVSGQGGFGYTF.

This clone was counted between two and nine times. J is TRBJ2-5 and V is TRBV5-1; D is uncertain. The DNA matches TRBJ2-7 better at its end, which makes the J call doubtful. The CDR3 runs 13 residues. CDR1 is SGHRS, CDR2 YFSETQ, per germline. CDR3 sequence (DNA): TGCGCCAGCAGCTTCTCTTCAACCTACGAGCAGTACTTC. Translated: CASSFSSTYEQYF.

For this clone: One end of the junction varies from germline; a read error may be responsible. The chain uses TRBV7-9 and TRBJ2-1; 10 bases match TRBD2. Germline loops: CDR1 SEHNR, CDR2 FQNEAQ (reference sequence). The CDR3 totals 17 residues. CDR3 in DNA: TGTTCCAGCAGGTTCCAACCCAGCGGGAGGGACTACAATGAACAGTTCTTC. It codes for CSSRFQPSGRDYNEQFF. Based on the CDR3 plus reference TRBV7-9 and TRBJ2-1, the full variable domain is DTGVSQNPRHKITKRGQNVTFRCDPISEHNRLYWYRQTLGQGPEFLTYFQNEAQLEKSRLLSDRFSAERPKGSFSTLEIQRTEQGDSAMYLCSSRFQPSGRDYNEQFFGPGTRLTVL.

For the CDR3, the DNA is TGTGCCAGCAGTGAAGCGCTTCCAGGGGGCGGGGAGACCCAGTACTTC. Its protein product is CASSEALPGGGETQYF. The rearrangement uses TRBV6-1 and TRBJ2-5; the match to TRBD1 covers 8 bases. Germline loops: CDR1 MNHNS, CDR2 SASEGT. The junction had 8 bases not matched to a gene; V was cut back by 0 bases and J by 5 bases. The CDR3 runs to 16 residues.

The chain has TRBV29-1 and TRBJ2-3; 8 bases are shared with TRBD1. The CDR3 is 14 amino acids. Germline loops: CDR1 SQVTM, CDR2 ANQGSEA. V trimming: 2 bases; J trimming: 4 bases; junction bases outside the gene matches: 5. The CDR3 spells CSVEKGQEADTQYF. CDR3 DNA sequence: TGCAGCGTTGAAAAGGGACAGGAAGCAGATACGCAGTATTTT.

This chain links TRBV4-2 with TRBJ2-3; 10 nucleotides line up with TRBD2. The V segment lost 1 base and the J segment 1 base; nucleotides outside the gene matches: 8. CDR3 size: 18 residues. The V gene's germline CDR1 is LGHNA and CDR2 YNFKEQ. The CDR3 loop is CASSQADRLAGRTDTQYF. In DNA, the CDR3 is TGTGCCAGCAGCCAAGCCGATCGACTAGCGGGTCGCACAGATACGCAGTATTTT.

The V gene is TRBV9, the J gene TRBJ2-1; 12 bases match TRBD2. Germline V CDR1 and CDR2: SGDLS, YYNGEE. With V trimmed by 3 bases and J by 8 bases, 6 bases remained unmatched. The CDR3 runs 15 residues. CDR3 nucleotide sequence: TGTGCCAGCAGCGCACTAGCGGGAGGATTGGATGAGCAGTTCTTC. Amino acids: CASSALAGGLDEQFF. Supplemented by reference TRBV9 and TRBJ2-1, the full variable domain reads DSGVTQTPKHLITATGQRVTLRCSPRSGDLSVYWYQQSLDQGLQFLIQYYNGEERAKGNILERFSAQQFPDLHSELNLSSLELGDSALYFCASSALAGGLDEQFFGPGTRLTVL.